The clone carrying this T cell receptor beta chain was picked up a small number of times. Its antigen is undetermined. Regarding time point: newly diagnosed GD, antithyroid drugs for less than 3 months. Following extraction of RNA from PBMCs, that RNA was used to make the TCR library. The patients were enrolled through endocrinology in Xi'an, China. The V gene's germline CDR1 is SGHNT and CDR2 YENEEA. The CDR3 spans 16 residues. V lost 5 bases to trimming and J lost 0 bases, with 16 bases between them. Building the TCR beta libraries relied on iRepertoire HTBI primers, and CDR3 regions underwent Arm-PCR. One entry per CDR3 protein, called by TCRdb with MiXCR from the multiplex PCR reads. This sample has roughly 560,000 distinct CDR3 sequences, with around 16% found just once. This sample is drawn from a study of regulatory T cells in long-lasting Graves disease. Study results and caveats: Lower TCR diversity characterized persistent Graves' patients relative to newly diagnosed patients.

These data were also reused for a study on T cells in Graves' hyperthyroidism and ophthalmopathy. This second study notes: Each patient was aged 18 to 65 and had newly diagnosed hyperthyroidism of under 2 months' duration. An initial round of RT-PCR targeting the TCR CDR3 relied on the HTBI primer set.

The sequencing used peripheral blood mononuclear cells (PBMCs), collected at new diagnosis, from a patient treated with antithyroid drugs. The TCR was taken from a woman aged 40 to 65 with Graves disease. The chain recombines TRBV11-3 with TRBJ2-5, with a tentative D call TRBD1 (6 bases). The CDR3 region has the DNA TGTGCCAGCAGCCTCTCTTATAGGACAGACCAAGAGACCCAGTACTTC. Protein sequence: CASSLSYRTDQETQYF.